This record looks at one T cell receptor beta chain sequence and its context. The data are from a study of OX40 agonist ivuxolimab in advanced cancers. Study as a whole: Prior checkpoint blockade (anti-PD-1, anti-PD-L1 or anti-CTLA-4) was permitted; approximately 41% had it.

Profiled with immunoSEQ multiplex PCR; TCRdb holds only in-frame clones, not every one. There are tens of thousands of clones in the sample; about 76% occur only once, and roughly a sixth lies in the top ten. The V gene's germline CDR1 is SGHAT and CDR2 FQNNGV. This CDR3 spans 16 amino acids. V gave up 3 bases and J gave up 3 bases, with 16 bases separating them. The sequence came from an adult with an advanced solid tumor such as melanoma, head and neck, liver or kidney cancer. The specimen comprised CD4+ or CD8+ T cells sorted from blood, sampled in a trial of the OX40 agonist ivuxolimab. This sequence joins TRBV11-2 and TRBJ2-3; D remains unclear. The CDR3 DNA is TGTGCCAGCAGCTTCATCAGTTCCAGCCGTACAGATACGCAGTATTTT. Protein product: CASSFISSSRTDTQYF.